This TCR beta chain was sequenced for a study of cytomegalovirus exposure and HLA in healthy donors. Unrecorded immune exposures were likely, despite nominal health at sampling. PCR employed 60 Vbeta and 13 Jbeta primers. The repertoire was sequenced with immunoSEQ multiplex PCR; TCRdb's copy has only in-frame clones and lacks some. This table holds 100,000 to 150,000 clones, roughly 80% found once. This CDR3 has 14 residues. V was clipped by 6 bases and J by 0 bases; unmatched bases: 5. CDR1 is MNHEY and CDR2 is SVGAGI in the germline V gene. This sequence was found in a man aged 50 to 60 in good health and CMV-seropositive. The sequencing input was PBMCs. V gene TRBV6-5 combines with J gene TRBJ2-7; TRBD2 agrees at 7 bases. This CDR3 reads CASRTAGPSYEQYF. The CDR3 DNA reads as TGTGCCAGCAGAACAGCGGGGCCCTCCTACGAGCAGTACTTC.